One and the same sample provided the 30 T cell receptor beta chains below, sequenced in a study of cytomegalovirus exposure and HLA in healthy donors. Vbeta (60) and Jbeta (13) primers were used in the PCR. Sequencing was performed with immunoSEQ multiplex PCR; in TCRdb, only in-frame clones are kept and a portion is missing. This sample has around 65,000 clones, with approximately 82% found just once. The sample was PBMCs. The receptors stem from a girl between 10 and 17 years old in good health and CMV-seropositive.

In the case of this clone: The final CDR3 position lacks the conserved phenylalanine or tryptophan, pointing to a likely read error. The chain recombines TRBV7-2 with TRBJ1-3; TRBD1 aligns across 7 bases. The CDR3 covers 16 residues. The germline gives CDR1 SGHTA, CDR2 FQGNSA. The ends lost 5 bases at V and 0 bases at J; junction bases unmatched: 7. CDR3 bases: TGTGCCAGCAGCCGTGCCTGGGACAGCTCTGGAAACACCATATATGTT. Protein sequence: CASSRAWDSSGNTIYV.

This chain joins TRBV30 and TRBJ1-2; D unclear. V was trimmed by 8 bases and J by 2 bases, leaving 18 bases between them. Per the germline V gene, CDR1 is GTSNPN and CDR2 is SVGIG (reference sequence). The CDR3 spans 14 residues. The CDR3 nucleotides read TGTGCCGCCCCCCCCGCGGACTTCAACTATGGCTACACCTTC. Amino acids: CAAPPADFNYGYTF.

The chain joins TRBV6-6 to TRBJ1-1; D is uncertain. CDR1 is MNHNY and CDR2 is SVGAGI in the germline V gene (reference sequence). The CDR3 totals 13 residues. Trimming removed 0 bases at V and 1 base at J, with 3 bases between. The chain's CDR3 is CASSYSRNTEAFF. The DNA for the CDR3 is TGTGCCAGCAGTTACTCGCGGAACACTGAAGCTTTCTTT.

The sample holds a few counts of this clone. This chain links TRBV11-3 with TRBJ2-1; TRBD2 is a possible D gene (5 bases). CDR1 and CDR2 from the germline V gene are SGHNT and YENEEA. The CDR3 covers 14 residues. Trimming removed 3 bases from V and 6 bases from J, with 12 bases in between. CDR3 in amino acids: CASSLPGNINEQFF. In DNA, the CDR3 is TGTGCCAGCAGCTTGCCCGGGAACATCAATGAGCAGTTCTTC.

This clone was observed once. The J gene is TRBJ1-1, the V gene TRBV18; 7 bases fit TRBD1. This CDR3 region has 15 residues. Trimming cost V 3 bases and J 1 base; bases outside gene matches: 5. Looked up from germline, CDR1 is KGHSH and CDR2 is LQKENI. The CDR3 DNA sequence: TGTGCCAGCTCACCCCTCAGGGGGGAGAACACTGAAGCTTTCTTT. Protein product: CASSPLRGENTEAFF.

The sample holds one count of this clone. This chain connects TRBV7-9 to TRBJ2-3; TRBD2 agrees at 8 bases. Trimming took 2 bases from V and 2 from J; bases not matched to a gene: 6. The CDR3 loop spans 16 amino acids. CDR1 is SEHNR, CDR2 FQNEAQ, per germline (reference sequence). The CDR3 DNA sequence: TGTGCCAGCAGCTTAACGGGGGGGCCCGACACAGATACGCAGTATTTT. Translated, it gives CASSLTGGPDTDTQYF.

The chain recombines TRBV6-5 with TRBJ2-5; TRBD2 is a possible D gene (5 bases). Germline CDR1 and CDR2: MNHEY and SVGAGI. The germline V and J ends were trimmed by 5 bases and 5 bases, with 12 bases remaining between them. CDR3 length: 13 residues. The CDR3 is CASSPRGTETQYF. The DNA of the CDR3 is TGTGCCAGCAGTCCCCGGGGTACGGAGACCCAGTACTTC.

This clone was found a few times. The chain employs TRBV18 and TRBJ1-4; 9 bases align to TRBD1. The junction had 14 bases not matched to a gene; V was cut back by 6 bases and J by 9 bases. Per germline, CDR1 KGHSH and CDR2 LQKENI. The length of the CDR3 is 16 residues. The CDR3 is CASSPPRTGVQQKLFF. CDR3 in DNA: TGTGCCAGCTCCCCCCCTCGGACAGGGGTTCAGCAAAAACTGTTTTTT.

This clone has a single count. J is TRBJ2-2 and V is TRBV5-4; D gene ambiguous. The CDR3 loop spans 12 amino acids. Per the germline V gene, CDR1 is SGHNT and CDR2 is YYREEE (reference sequence). V shed 5 bases and J shed 5 bases, with 7 bases lying between them. The CDR3 bases are TGTGCCAGCAGGCTACGGACCGGGGAGCTGTTTTTT. Translation: CASRLRTGELFF.

The V call is TRBV4-1, the J call TRBJ1-2; 9 bases are shared with TRBD1. J lost 4 bases, V lost 0 bases, and 12 bases had no gene match. The CDR3 totals 18 residues. Germline-derived CDR1 and CDR2 are MGHRA and YSYEKL. The CDR3 protein is CASSQESAGTGKIYGYTF. The CDR3 DNA reads as TGCGCCAGCAGCCAAGAGTCCGCAGGGACAGGGAAAATCTATGGCTACACCTTC.

The chain is built from TRBV27 and TRBJ2-7, with D possibly matching TRBD1 (6 bases). V was shortened by 5 bases and J by 0 bases, with 11 bases between the two germline ends. In germline, CDR1 is MNHEY, CDR2 SMNVEV (reference sequence). The CDR3 is made up of 14 amino acids. CDR3 protein: CASSLRTDSYEQYF. In DNA form, the CDR3 reads TGTGCCAGCAGTCTACGGACAGACTCCTACGAGCAGTACTTC.

The chain combines TRBV29-1 with TRBJ1-1; D not resolved. Germline V lookup: CDR1 SQVTM, CDR2 ANQGSEA. The CDR3 runs to 11 residues. The V gene lost 4 bases and the J gene lost 2 bases, with 5 bases spanning the gap. CDR3 residues: CSVATNTEAFF. CDR3 nucleotide sequence: TGCAGCGTTGCCACAAACACTGAAGCTTTCTTT.

The V call is TRBV11-3, the J call TRBJ2-4; 7 nucleotides match TRBD1. The CDR3 is 13 amino acids. V lost 5 bases to trimming and J lost 4 bases; unmatched junction nucleotides: 2. Per germline, CDR1 SGHNT and CDR2 YENEEA. CDR3 coding DNA: TGTGCCAGCAGCCCAGGGGGAAAAAACATTCAGTACTTC. It specifies CASSPGGKNIQYF.

The count of this clone is one. The rearrangement uses TRBV6-1 and TRBJ2-7, with D perhaps matching TRBD1 (5 bases). Trimming removed 3 bases from V and 2 bases from J, with 8 bases in between. CDR3 length: 13 residues. Germline assignment: CDR1 MNHNS and CDR2 SASEGT. The CDR3 coding sequence is TGTGCCAGCAGTGACAGGGCCGCCTACGAGCAGTACTTC. Its translation: CASSDRAAYEQYF.

V usage is TRBV15 and J usage is TRBJ2-5; possible D gene TRBD2, 5 bases. Between the trimmed V and J ends, which lost 1 base and 5 bases, there was a span of 5 bases. The CDR3 runs to 12 residues. The germline V gene has CDR1 LNHNV and CDR2 YYDKDF (reference sequence). CDR3 nucleotides: TGTGCCACCAGCAGAGGAGGGGAGACCCAGTACTTC. It translates to CATSRGGETQYF.

V and J are TRBV2 and TRBJ1-5; TRBD1 matches at 8 bases. Germline loops: CDR1 SNHLY, CDR2 FYNNEI. V gave up 6 bases and J gave up 7 bases; unmatched junction bases: 5. CDR3 length: 13 residues. CDR3 bases: TGTGCCAGCAGCAGGGGGCTTGTGCAGCCCCAGCATTTT. It yields the protein CASSRGLVQPQHF.

V is TRBV5-6 and J is TRBJ2-1, with D tentatively TRBD2 (6 bases). The CDR3 loop spans 11 amino acids. V lost 3 bases and J lost 10, with 8 bases in between. CDR1 is SGHDT and CDR2 is YYEEEE in the germline V gene. The DNA for the CDR3 is TGTGCCAGCAGCTGGGAGGAAGAGCAGTTCTTC. This codes for CASSWEEEQFF.

The chain uses TRBV6-6 and TRBJ1-1; D remains unclear. There are 15 residues in the CDR3. V was clipped by 4 bases and J by 1 base, with 13 bases between them. CDR1 and CDR2 (germline): MNHNY, SVGAGI (reference sequence). The CDR3 nucleotides are TGTGCCAGCAGTTCCCCTGGACGGGAGAACACTGAAGCTTTCTTT. Translating it yields CASSSPGRENTEAFF.

This clone was counted between two and nine times. The V and J genes are TRBV19 and TRBJ1-4; the D is unclear. The CDR3 covers 13 residues. The ends were cut back, 5 bases at V and 6 bases at J, with 10 bases in the middle. The germline CDR1 and CDR2 sequences are LNHDA and SQIVND (reference sequence). DNA of the CDR3: TGTGCCAGTAGTCGACCCGGGGATGAAAAACTGTTTTTT. This codes for CASSRPGDEKLFF.

V usage is TRBV7-2 and J usage is TRBJ2-7, with TRBD1 identical over 8 bases. The CDR3 totals 15 residues. From germline, CDR1 is SGHTA and CDR2 FQGNSA. The trim removed 1 base at V and 3 bases at J, leaving 5 bases unmatched. The CDR3: CASSLVIDRGYEQYF. CDR3 sequence (DNA): TGTGCCAGCAGCTTAGTCATCGACAGGGGCTACGAGCAGTACTTC.

This clone appeared a few times. The gene calls are TRBV5-1 and TRBJ1-2, with D maybe TRBD1 (6 bases). Germline lookup yields CDR1 SGHRS and CDR2 YFSETQ. The CDR3 is made up of 15 amino acids. V was clipped by 0 bases and J by 2 bases, with 11 bases between them. CDR3 sequence (DNA): TGCGCCAGCAGCTTGGCCAACGACAGGAACTATGGCTACACCTTC. Its protein product is CASSLANDRNYGYTF.

In regard to this clone: Additional DNA sequences in this sample encode the identical CDR3. V and J are TRBV5-4 and TRBJ2-3; the match to TRBD1 covers 8 bases. Germline V gene data show CDR1 as SGHNT and CDR2 as YYREEE (reference sequence). V trimming: 1 base; J trimming: 6 bases; junction bases outside the gene matches: 1. This CDR3 is built from 13 residues. The CDR3 region is CASSLTGGDTQYF. The CDR3 DNA reads TGTGCCAGCAGCTTGACAGGGGGGGATACGCAGTATTTT.

The chain has TRBV6-5 and TRBJ2-1; 9 positions match TRBD2. Germline CDR1 MNHEY, CDR2 SVGAGI. This CDR3 spans 15 amino acids. The trim removed 6 bases at V and 6 bases at J, leaving 9 bases unmatched. The CDR3 protein is CASSLSGSLTNEQFF. For the CDR3, the DNA is TGTGCCAGCAGCCTTAGCGGGAGTCTCACCAATGAGCAGTTCTTC.

V is TRBV30 and J is TRBJ2-7, with unresolved D. CDR1 GTSNPN and CDR2 SVGIG come from the germline V gene (reference sequence). The CDR3 is 16 amino acids. The V end was cut by 1 base, the J end by 1 base, with 17 bases between. CDR3 residues: CAWSANSGRVSYEQYF. The CDR3 DNA reads TGTGCCTGGAGTGCCAACAGTGGTAGAGTGTCCTACGAGCAGTACTTC.

V gene TRBV27 combines with J gene TRBJ2-7, with 10 bases matching TRBD2. From germline, CDR1 is MNHEY and CDR2 SMNVEV (reference sequence). The length of the CDR3 is 15 residues. The V segment lost 5 bases and the J segment 1 base; nucleotides outside the gene matches: 5. CDR3 sequence reads: CASSLEAGGSYEQYF. The DNA for the CDR3 is TGTGCCAGCAGTCTCGAAGCGGGGGGGTCCTACGAGCAGTACTTC.

The V and J genes are TRBV2 and TRBJ1-1; TRBD1 matches 8 bases. J gave up 7 bases and V 8 bases, and 6 bases lay outside the gene matches. Germline V gives CDR1 SNHLY, CDR2 FYNNEI. There are 12 residues in the CDR3. CDR3 loop: CASRQGFGEAFF. The CDR3 bases are TGTGCCAGCCGACAGGGGTTTGGTGAAGCTTTCTTT.

This rearrangement joins TRBV11-3 to TRBJ2-3; perhaps TRBD1 as D (6 bases). The CDR3 has 13 residues. The germline V gene encodes CDR1 SGHNT and CDR2 YENEEA. V shed 4 bases and J shed 3 bases, with 8 bases lying between them. This chain's CDR3 is CASSSTGTDTQYF. CDR3 DNA sequence: TGTGCCAGCAGCTCTACAGGGACAGATACGCAGTATTTT.

This chain connects TRBV4-1 to TRBJ1-5, with 7 bases that match TRBD1. The germline V gene has CDR1 MGHRA and CDR2 YSYEKL. With 0 bases clipped from V and 0 bases from J, the junction kept 8 bases outside the gene matches. The CDR3 spans 18 residues. CDR3 amino acids: CASSQDPGQADSNQPQHF. The DNA of the CDR3 is TGCGCCAGCAGCCAAGATCCTGGACAGGCGGATAGCAATCAGCCCCAGCATTTT.

The chain employs TRBV21-1 and TRBJ2-5; the table calls TRBD2, which could not be checked here. TRBV21-1 is a recognized pseudogene. CDR3 length: 16 amino acids. CDR3: CASTPRGGAVGETQYF. CDR3 bases: TGTGCCAGCACCCCACGCGGGGGGGCAGTTGGGGAGACCCAGTACTTC.

The chain joins TRBV18 to TRBJ1-2, with a possible D match to TRBD1 (5 bases). CDR3 length: 14 amino acids. Per the germline V gene, CDR1 is KGHSH and CDR2 is LQKENI. Deletions cut 3 bases from V and 0 bases from J, with 8 bases between. The DNA of the CDR3 is TGTGCCAGCTCACCCCCGGGGGCTAACTATGGCTACACCTTC. This sequence encodes CASSPPGANYGYTF.